This passage covers 22 T cell receptor beta chains from one sample sequenced in a study of T cells after somatic rescue of genetic block. Assay used: immunoSEQ multiplex PCR; TCRdb lists only in-frame clones, some missing. The table lists 7,500 to 8,500 clones, over 80% of them singletons. Sequencing input: peripheral blood mononuclear cells (PBMCs). These receptors originate from a boy aged 5-17 years.

As concerns this clone: This is likely a read error, given that the CDR3 carries no conserved phenylalanine or tryptophan at its end. The V call is TRBV6-1, the J call TRBJ1-2, with D possibly matching TRBD1 (5 bases). The germline V gene has CDR1 MNHNS and CDR2 SASEGT. The V end was cut by 6 bases, the J end by 1 base, with 12 bases between. This CDR3 comprises 14 residues. The CDR3 DNA follows: TGTGCCAGCAGACTGCCCGGGGGTAACTATGGCTACACCTCC. This encodes CASRLPGGNYGYTS.

The chain links TRBV11-3 to TRBJ1-6; D is possibly TRBD1 (6 bases). The V gene's germline CDR1 is SGHNT and CDR2 YENEEA. CDR3 length: 16 residues. V was trimmed by 5 bases and J by 0 bases, leaving 11 bases between them. The CDR3 nucleotides are TGTGCCAGCAGCGACACAGGGTACTCCTATAATTCACCCCTCCACTTT. Its protein is CASSDTGYSYNSPLHF.

This chain links TRBV11-2 with TRBJ2-7; D possibly corresponds to TRBD1 (6 bases). The CDR3 extends over 14 amino acids. From germline, CDR1 is SGHAT and CDR2 FQNNGV. V lost 3 bases and J lost 3, with 12 bases in between. For the CDR3, the DNA is TGTGCCAGCAGCTTCTTGGACAGCGTCTACGAGCAGTACTTC. Its protein product is CASSFLDSVYEQYF. The complete variable domain, with remaining parts taken from reference TRBV11-2 and TRBJ2-7, reads EAGVAQSPRYKIIEKRQSVAFWCNPISGHATLYWYQQILGQGPKLLIQFQNNGVVDDSQLPKDRFSAERLKGVDSTLKIQPAKLEDSAVYLCASSFLDSVYEQYFGPGTRLTVT.

Worth noting for this clone: Within the sample, other DNA sequences also encode this same CDR3. The rearrangement links TRBV5-1 to TRBJ2-3; D gene unclear. The CDR3 sequence is 13 residues long. Germline V gene data show CDR1 as SGHRS and CDR2 as YFSETQ. V lost 0 bases, J lost 1 base, and 3 bases lay in between. The CDR3 DNA sequence: TGCGCCAGCAGCTTGGGTGGCACAGATACGCAGTATTTT. This sequence encodes CASSLGGTDTQYF.

The DNA for the CDR3 is TGTGCCAGCAGGGACGACACAGCTTACTACGAGCAGTACTTC. Its protein is CASRDDTAYYEQYF. The V call is TRBV2, the J call TRBJ2-7; D remains ambiguous. Germline V gene data show CDR1 as SNHLY and CDR2 as FYNNEI. Trimming removed 6 bases from V and 3 bases from J, with 15 bases in between. The CDR3 is made up of 14 amino acids.

The chain is built from TRBV27 and TRBJ2-7; D might be TRBD2 (7 bases). CDR1 MNHEY and CDR2 SMNVEV come from the germline V gene (reference sequence). Trimming pared 7 bases from V and 7 bases from J, leaving 14 bases between. The CDR3 length is 12 residues. In DNA form, the CDR3 reads TGTGCCAGCAAGGGGGGGGGCGCGGAGCAGTACTTC. Amino acid sequence: CASKGGGAEQYF.

J is TRBJ1-3 and V is TRBV29-1; TRBD1 might be the D (6 bases). The CDR3 spans 14 residues. Trimming removed 5 bases from V and 2 bases from J, with 13 bases in between. The V gene's germline CDR1 is SQVTM and CDR2 ANQGSEA. The CDR3 sequence: CSVHAGVTGNTIYF. The CDR3 DNA sequence: TGCAGCGTTCACGCAGGGGTAACTGGAAACACCATATATTTT.

The chain is built from TRBV11-3 and TRBJ2-5; D uncertain. Germline V gene sequence: CDR1 SGHNT, CDR2 YENEEA. The CDR3 runs to 11 residues. V shed 2 bases and J shed 3 bases, with 1 base lying between them. DNA of the CDR3: TGTGCCAGCAGCTTAAAAGAGACCCAGTACTTC. Residues: CASSLKETQYF. Complete variable domain (other parts from reference TRBV11-3 and TRBJ2-5): EAGVVQSPRYKIIEKKQPVAFWCNPISGHNTLYWYLQNLGQGPELLIRYENEEAVDDSQLPKDRFSAERLKGVDSTLKIQPAELGDSAVYLCASSLKETQYFGPGTRLLVL.

This clone came up once. The chain is built from TRBV5-4 and TRBJ2-1; D is unresolved. V lost 4 bases and J 6 bases, leaving 8 bases between the germline ends. The CDR3 consists of 12 residues. The V gene's germline CDR1 is SGHNT and CDR2 YYREEE (reference sequence). The CDR3 region is CASSTTLNEQFF. The CDR3 DNA reads TGTGCCAGCAGCACGACTCTCAATGAGCAGTTCTTC.

This chain connects TRBV9 to TRBJ2-2; D is undetermined. Germline CDR1 and CDR2: SGDLS and YYNGEE. V lost 2 bases and J 3 bases, leaving 8 bases between the germline ends. The CDR3 totals 14 residues. The CDR3 reads CASSVLPYTGELFF. CDR3 DNA: TGTGCCAGCAGCGTCCTACCTTACACCGGGGAGCTGTTTTTT.

V is TRBV28 and J is TRBJ1-2; 7 nucleotides line up with TRBD1. This CDR3 contains 16 residues. Germline trimming cut 2 bases from V and 0 bases from J; bases unmatched to any gene: 6. Germline lookup yields CDR1 MDHEN and CDR2 SYDVKM. DNA for the CDR3: TGTGCCAGCAGTTTAGGAACAGGGGCGGCTAACTATGGCTACACCTTC. The encoded protein is CASSLGTGAANYGYTF.

This clone has a handful of counts. The chain joins TRBV11-2 to TRBJ2-3; no clear D. Germline V gives CDR1 SGHAT, CDR2 FQNNGV. This CDR3 is built from 15 residues. Trimming took 1 base from V and 2 from J, leaving 10 bases between them. CDR3 region: CASSLVILNTDTQYF. The CDR3 DNA is TGTGCCAGCAGCTTAGTGATCCTCAACACAGATACGCAGTATTTT.

A single count supports this clone. The J gene is TRBJ1-3, the V gene TRBV18; D gene ambiguous. Per germline, CDR1 KGHSH and CDR2 LQKENI. The V end lost 4 bases, the J end lost 0 bases, and 10 bases lay between the germline ends. The CDR3 has 15 residues. This CDR3 is CASSLSGISGNTIYF. CDR3 coding DNA: TGTGCCAGCTCACTTTCCGGAATCTCTGGAAACACCATATATTTT.

The chain employs TRBV2 and TRBJ2-4; maybe TRBD1 (6 bases). The CDR3 is made up of 18 amino acids. The V end lost 6 bases, the J end lost 0 bases, and 21 bases lay between the germline ends. Per germline, CDR1 SNHLY and CDR2 FYNNEI. CDR3 bases: TGTGCCAGCAGATCCCGGGACAACGCAATCTTAGCCAAAAACATTCAGTACTTC. Translated: CASRSRDNAILAKNIQYF. Based on the CDR3 plus reference TRBV2 and TRBJ2-4, the full variable domain is EPEVTQTPSHQVTQMGQEVILRCVPISNHLYFYWYRQILGQKVEFLVSFYNNEISEKSEIFDDQFSVERPDGSNFTLKIRSTKLEDSAMYFCASRSRDNAILAKNIQYFGAGTRLSVL.

This clone was found a few times. The V and J genes are TRBV19 and TRBJ2-2; the match to TRBD1 covers 8 bases. V lost 6 bases to trimming and J lost 5 bases; unmatched junction nucleotides: 8. This CDR3 is built from 15 residues. In germline, CDR1 is LNHDA, CDR2 SQIVND (reference sequence). The CDR3 DNA is TGTGCCAGTAGCAGGGGGCCGACCAGAACCGGGGAGCTGTTTTTT. It is translated as CASSRGPTRTGELFF.

The rearrangement uses TRBV2 and TRBJ1-2; weak D call: TRBD1 (5 bases). CDR1 and CDR2 (germline): SNHLY, FYNNEI. Trimming removed 0 bases from V and 4 bases from J, with 21 bases in between. The CDR3 has 18 residues. The DNA for the CDR3 is TGTGCCAGCAGTGAAGCGCAGGGAGCTTGGGGATTTAGCTATGGCTACACCTTC. Its protein is CASSEAQGAWGFSYGYTF. The full variable domain, in which reference TRBV2 and TRBJ1-2 provide the parts outside the CDR3, is EPEVTQTPSHQVTQMGQEVILRCVPISNHLYFYWYRQILGQKVEFLVSFYNNEISEKSEIFDDQFSVERPDGSNFTLKIRSTKLEDSAMYFCASSEAQGAWGFSYGYTFGSGTRLTVV.

This clone was recorded once. This chain connects TRBV2 to TRBJ2-7; D is uncertain. There are 18 residues in the CDR3. V lost 6 bases and J 2 bases, leaving 26 bases between the germline ends. Germline CDR1 and CDR2: SNHLY and FYNNEI. Here the CDR3 DNA reads TGTGCCAGCAGCCTACCACGTACAAACAGTCGAAAACCCTACGAGCAGTACTTC. Protein: CASSLPRTNSRKPYEQYF.

The chain employs TRBV14 and TRBJ2-1, with 10 bases aligning to TRBD2. CDR1 and CDR2 from the germline V gene are SGHDN and FVKESK. With V trimmed by 1 base and J by 4 bases, 4 bases remained unmatched. The CDR3 is 16 residues long. CDR3 coding DNA: TGTGCCAGCAGCCAAGTTGTACTAGCGGGGTACAATGAGCAGTTCTTC. The encoded protein is CASSQVVLAGYNEQFF.

The rearrangement links TRBV11-2 to TRBJ2-7; the D is unclear. The CDR3 contains 11 residues. V lost 4 bases, J lost 3 bases, and 4 bases lay in between. Germline V lookup: CDR1 SGHAT, CDR2 FQNNGV. The CDR3, as DNA: TGTGCCAGCAGCTCCTTCTACGAGCAGTACTTC. Amino acids: CASSSFYEQYF.

The chain carries TRBV2 and TRBJ2-1, with 8 bases lining up with TRBD1. CDR3 size: 16 residues. Germline CDR1 reads SNHLY; CDR2 reads FYNNEI. V was clipped by 6 bases and J by 5 bases; unmatched bases: 12. CDR3: CASRDQGAVKDNEQFF. The CDR3 region has the DNA TGTGCCAGCAGAGACCAGGGGGCCGTAAAGGACAATGAGCAGTTCTTC.

This sequence joins TRBV19 and TRBJ2-2; perhaps D is TRBD1 or TRBD2 (6 bases each). Germline-derived CDR1 and CDR2 are LNHDA and SQIVND (reference sequence). CDR3 length: 16 residues. The V end lost 3 bases, the J end lost 0 bases, and 11 bases lay between the germline ends. The CDR3 is CASSIPGGTNTGELFF. CDR3 DNA sequence: TGTGCCAGTAGTATTCCCGGGGGCACGAACACCGGGGAGCTGTTTTTT.

The chain has TRBV6-5 and TRBJ2-7, with D perhaps given as TRBD1 or TRBD2 (5 bases each). From germline, CDR1 is MNHEY and CDR2 SVGAGI. CDR3 length equals 15 residues. The V and J ends lost 0 bases and 5 bases respectively, with 14 bases between them. The CDR3 sequence: CASSYSGRQDHEQYF. CDR3 DNA sequence: TGTGCCAGCAGTTACTCGGGACGCCAAGACCACGAGCAGTACTTC.